One sample yielded the 26 T cell receptor beta chains listed below, sequenced in a study of blood T cell repertoires in COVID-19. The method was immunoSEQ multiplex PCR; TCRdb's version includes in-frame clones alone and lacks a portion of them. The repertoire consists of over 80,000 clones, with 75% to 85% occurring once and the leading ten covering 10%. Sequencing was carried out using peripheral blood. These receptors all stem from a woman in her 70s with acute or convalescent COVID-19.

The chain combines TRBV27 with TRBJ1-2; maybe TRBD1 (5 bases). The CDR3 runs 14 residues. Looked up from germline, CDR1 is MNHEY and CDR2 is SMNVEV (reference sequence). Trimming took 4 bases from V and 5 from J, leaving 14 bases between them. The chain's CDR3 is CASSSQRQGYGYTF. CDR3 bases: TGTGCCAGCAGTTCGCAACGTCAGGGATATGGCTACACCTTC.

This sequence joins TRBV19 and TRBJ2-3, with 9 bases identical to TRBD2. The CDR3 has 14 amino acids. The germline V gene has CDR1 LNHDA and CDR2 SQIVND (reference sequence). V was clipped by 1 base and J by 8 bases; unmatched bases: 4. The CDR3, as DNA: TGTGCCAGTAGTATAGGACTAGCGGTCGCTACGCAGTATTTT. This translates into CASSIGLAVATQYF.

The chain carries TRBV28 and TRBJ2-5, with TRBD1 identical over 7 bases. CDR1 MDHEN and CDR2 SYDVKM come from the germline V gene. The CDR3 has 16 residues. V lost 4 bases, J lost 2 bases, and 10 bases stayed unmatched. The CDR3 loop reads CASSSLRTGQQETQYF. DNA for the CDR3: TGTGCCAGCAGTTCTTTGCGGACAGGTCAGCAAGAGACCCAGTACTTC.

The chain uses TRBV4-1 and TRBJ1-4, with 8 bases fitting TRBD1. CDR3 length equals 15 residues. Germline V gene sequence: CDR1 MGHRA, CDR2 YSYEKL. Trimming cost V 0 bases and J 7 bases; bases outside gene matches: 4. The CDR3 bases are TGCGCCAGCAGCCAAGATTCAGGGGGCTTTGAAAAACTGTTTTTT. It codes for CASSQDSGGFEKLFF.

The J gene is TRBJ1-1, the V gene TRBV6-5; D is possibly TRBD1 (6 bases). CDR3 length equals 12 residues. Looked up from germline, CDR1 is MNHEY and CDR2 is SVGAGI. The V end lost 6 bases, the J end lost 5 bases, and 10 bases lay between the germline ends. The CDR3 loop is CASRQGWTEAFF. The CDR3 coding sequence is TGTGCCAGCAGACAGGGTTGGACTGAAGCTTTCTTT.

This chain joins TRBV19 and TRBJ2-2, with 11 bases that match TRBD2. CDR3 length: 15 amino acids. The J segment lost 6 bases and the V segment lost 2 bases, leaving 2 bases of the junction unmatched. CDR1 is LNHDA, CDR2 SQIVND, per germline (reference sequence). CDR3 sequence reads: CASSIQLAGAGELFF. CDR3 DNA: TGTGCCAGTAGTATACAACTAGCGGGGGCCGGGGAGCTGTTTTTT.

The chain is built from TRBV5-6 and TRBJ2-3, with 9 bases aligning to TRBD1. Germline V lookup: CDR1 SGHDT, CDR2 YYEEEE. The CDR3 sequence is 14 residues long. V trimming: 4 bases; J trimming: 3 bases; junction bases outside the gene matches: 3. CDR3 DNA sequence: TGTGCCAGCAGCCCCGGGACAGGGACAGATACGCAGTATTTT. Its translation: CASSPGTGTDTQYF.

This chain links TRBV21-1 with TRBJ2-1; the table calls TRBD2, which could not be checked here. TRBV21-1 corresponds to a pseudogene. The CDR3 extends over 12 amino acids. CDR3 sequence reads: CASSISSNEQFF. The CDR3 DNA is TGTGCCAGCAGCATATCGAGCAATGAGCAGTTCTTC.

The chain links TRBV3-1 (or the pseudogene TRBV3-2) to TRBJ1-2; 10 bases map to TRBD1. V was clipped by 3 bases and J by 4 bases; unmatched bases: 8. The CDR3 length is 16 residues. The germline V gene has CDR1 LGHDT and CDR2 YNNKEL (reference sequence). Here the CDR3 DNA reads TGTGCCAGCAGCCACCCCGACAGGGGGCGAGGCTATGGCTACACCTTC. It yields the protein CASSHPDRGRGYGYTF.

This sequence joins TRBV7-9 and TRBJ1-5; the match to TRBD1 covers 7 bases. Germline loops: CDR1 SEHNR, CDR2 FQNEAQ (reference sequence). The CDR3 sequence is 13 residues long. The V segment lost 5 bases and the J segment 3 bases; nucleotides outside the gene matches: 1. In DNA form, the CDR3 reads TGTGCCAGCAGCGGGACAGACAATCAGCCCCAGCATTTT. This sequence encodes CASSGTDNQPQHF.

J is TRBJ2-7 and V is TRBV6-2 or TRBV6-3; 7 nucleotides match TRBD1. The germline CDR1 and CDR2 sequences are MNHEY and SVGEGT. J gave up 2 bases and V 4 bases, and 5 bases lay outside the gene matches. The CDR3 is made up of 14 amino acids. CDR3 in amino acids: CASSFRQGPYEQYF. The CDR3, as DNA: TGTGCCAGCAGTTTCCGACAGGGCCCCTACGAGCAGTACTTC.

A few counts support this clone. The gene calls are TRBV10-2 and TRBJ1-1, with a possible D match to TRBD1 (5 bases). Germline lookup yields CDR1 WSHSY and CDR2 SAAADI. The CDR3 extends over 17 amino acids. Trimming took off 4 bases at V and 4 bases at J, with 22 bases between the two ends. CDR3 sequence: CASSGGTTIRVGTEAFF. The CDR3 DNA is TGCGCCAGCAGTGGGGGAACAACGATCAGGGTGGGCACTGAAGCTTTCTTT.

The CDR3 loop is CASSLRDSGNTIYF. CDR3 DNA sequence: TGTGCCAGCAGCTTGAGGGATTCTGGAAACACCATATATTTT. V gene TRBV7-8 combines with J gene TRBJ1-3; the D is unclear. The CDR3 covers 14 residues. Trimming took 3 bases from V and 1 from J, leaving 7 bases between them. In germline, CDR1 is SGHVS, CDR2 FQNEAQ.

The CDR3 region is CASSPFQGTTDTQYF. The CDR3 DNA sequence: TGTGCCAGCTCACCCTTTCAGGGTACCACAGATACGCAGTATTTT. The chain couples TRBV18 to TRBJ2-3, with D perhaps TRBD1 (5 bases). Germline values: CDR1 KGHSH, CDR2 LQKENI. Trimming removed 3 bases from V and 2 bases from J, with 12 bases in between. CDR3 size: 15 residues.

The rearrangement joins TRBV5-4 to TRBJ1-1; 8 bases fit TRBD1. This CDR3 has 15 residues. CDR1 is SGHNT and CDR2 is YYREEE in the germline V gene (reference sequence). Trimming removed 4 bases from V and 5 bases from J; junction bases left unmatched: 10. CDR3 coding DNA: TGTGCCAGCAGCAGGCCTACAGGGGGTTTTACTGAAGCTTTCTTT. Protein sequence: CASSRPTGGFTEAFF.

The chain uses TRBV5-1 and TRBJ1-2, with D maybe TRBD1 (5 bases). This CDR3 has 18 amino acids. In germline, CDR1 is SGHRS, CDR2 YFSETQ. V gave up 0 bases and J gave up 2 bases, with 20 bases separating them. The CDR3 here is CASSLDGVHTQGNYGYTF. The CDR3 bases are TGCGCCAGCAGCTTGGATGGGGTTCATACTCAGGGAAACTATGGCTACACCTTC.

V usage is TRBV6-5 and J usage is TRBJ2-7; 10 nucleotides agree with TRBD1. Germline CDR1 reads MNHEY; CDR2 reads SVGAGI. This CDR3 region has 15 residues. V dropped 9 bases and J dropped 3; count of bases not matched to a gene: 11. CDR3 DNA sequence: TGTGCCAGTCAAACCCGGACAGGGGGACACTACGAGCAGTACTTC. This gives the protein CASQTRTGGHYEQYF.

This chain links TRBV28 with TRBJ1-2; no firm D call. This CDR3 is built from 13 residues. Per the germline V gene, CDR1 is MDHEN and CDR2 is SYDVKM. V was pared by 7 bases and J by 7 bases, with 16 bases between. The DNA of the CDR3 is TGTGCCAGCACCGCAGTCCATTCTGGTGGCTACACCTTC. Residues: CASTAVHSGGYTF.

V usage is TRBV5-1 and J usage is TRBJ2-7; possibly TRBD1 for D (6 bases). Germline-derived CDR1 and CDR2 are SGHRS and YFSETQ. This CDR3 has 14 residues. V dropped 3 bases and J dropped 2 bases, with 12 bases sitting between them. CDR3 DNA: TGCGCCAGCAGCTCTGACGGACAGACCTACGAGCAGTACTTC. Its translation: CASSSDGQTYEQYF.

The rearrangement joins TRBV7-8 to TRBJ1-5; 9 bases match TRBD1. Germline V gene data show CDR1 as SGHVS and CDR2 as FQNEAQ. V lost 7 bases and J lost 0; bases outside the gene matches: 7. CDR3 length equals 16 residues. The CDR3 reads CASTGTGLNSNQPQHF. The DNA of the CDR3 is TGTGCCAGCACCGGGACAGGGTTAAATAGCAATCAGCCCCAGCATTTT.

The CDR3 DNA is TGTGCCAGCAGCCCCGGGAGGTCAGAGCAGTTCTTC. Its protein product is CASSPGRSEQFF. The chain uses TRBV11-3 and TRBJ2-1; 7 bases map to TRBD2. V gave up 5 bases and J gave up 10 bases; unmatched junction bases: 5. CDR3 length equals 12 residues. The germline V gene has CDR1 SGHNT and CDR2 YENEEA.

The chain carries TRBV12-5 and TRBJ1-1, with D possibly TRBD1 on 5 matching bases. Germline CDR1 is LGHNT and CDR2 is FRNRAP. V was pared by 1 base and J by 1 base, with 13 bases between. CDR3 length: 16 residues. In nucleotides, the CDR3 is TGTGCTAGTGGTTTGGCTTCCGGCGGGGGGAACACTGAAGCTTTCTTT. This sequence encodes CASGLASGGGNTEAFF.

This rearrangement joins TRBV6-5 to TRBJ2-2, with 8 bases fitting TRBD2. With V trimmed by 6 bases and J by 7 bases, 4 bases remained unmatched. This CDR3 spans 13 amino acids. Germline lookup yields CDR1 MNHEY and CDR2 SVGAGI. The CDR3 loop is CASSSGRGGELFF. The DNA for the CDR3 is TGTGCCAGCAGCAGCGGGAGAGGCGGGGAGCTGTTTTTT.

The table lists this clone with a few counts. The chain employs TRBV7-9 and TRBJ2-7; TRBD1 matches at 8 bases. J was trimmed by 5 bases and V by 1 base; bases with no gene match: 4. The germline V gene encodes CDR1 SEHNR and CDR2 FQNEAQ (reference sequence). The CDR3 length is 14 residues. The CDR3 spells CASSLGRQGNEQYF. DNA for the CDR3: TGTGCCAGCAGCTTAGGTCGACAGGGGAACGAGCAGTACTTC. The full variable domain, in which reference TRBV7-9 and TRBJ2-7 provide the parts outside the CDR3, is DTGVSQNPRHKITKRGQNVTFRCDPISEHNRLYWYRQTLGQGPEFLTYFQNEAQLEKSRLLSDRFSAERPKGSFSTLEIQRTEQGDSAMYLCASSLGRQGNEQYFGPGTRLTVT.

This clone was found once. The chain couples TRBV11-3 to TRBJ2-1, with a weak D call TRBD2 (5 bases). The ends were cut back, 6 bases at V and 10 bases at J, with 16 bases in the middle. Per the germline V gene, CDR1 is SGHNT and CDR2 is YENEEA. CDR3 size: 13 residues. DNA of the CDR3: TGTGCCAGCAGTGTAGGAACCCGAGGGGAGCAGTTCTTC. Its protein is CASSVGTRGEQFF.

The rearrangement joins TRBV4-1 to TRBJ1-2; TRBD1 matches at 9 bases. V was pared by 1 base and J by 8 bases, with 8 bases of the junction left unmatched. Germline V lookup: CDR1 MGHRA, CDR2 YSYEKL. This CDR3 is built from 15 residues. Here the CDR3 DNA reads TGCGCCAGCAGCCAAGCAAGGGACAGGGTACAAGGCTACACCTTC. Translation: CASSQARDRVQGYTF.